The 26 T cell receptor beta chains given below trace back to one sample, sequenced in a study of blood T cell repertoires in COVID-19. Produced via immunoSEQ multiplex PCR; TCRdb's table is partial and in-frame only. In the table there are approximately 290,000 clones, 91% of which are singletons. Sequences were obtained from peripheral blood. Source of these receptors: a woman in her thirties with COVID-19, enrolled during active disease.

J is TRBJ2-3 and V is TRBV30; TRBD2 might be the D (6 bases). From germline, CDR1 is GTSNPN and CDR2 SVGIG (reference sequence). Trimming took 4 bases from V and 1 from J, leaving 12 bases between them. This CDR3 contains 14 residues. The CDR3 nucleotides are TGTGCCTGGACGCGGGGTAGGGGCACAGATACGCAGTATTTT. Protein sequence: CAWTRGRGTDTQYF.

The chain is built from TRBV11-2 and TRBJ1-6; D not resolved. V lost 7 bases, J lost 5 bases, and 3 bases lay in between. The CDR3 runs to 11 residues. The germline V gene has CDR1 SGHAT and CDR2 FQNNGV. DNA of the CDR3: TGTGCCAGCACTGATAATTCACCCCTCCACTTT. Translating gives CASTDNSPLHF.

The V call is TRBV18, the J call TRBJ2-3; no reliable D call. Germline V gene lookup returns CDR1 KGHSH and CDR2 LQKENI. V was cut by 1 base and J by 1 base, with 6 bases left in between. The CDR3 spans 14 residues. The CDR3 nucleotides read TGTGCCAGCTCACCACAAAGCCGCACAGATACGCAGTATTTT. Amino acids: CASSPQSRTDTQYF. Together with reference TRBV18 and TRBJ2-3, the CDR3 gives the full variable domain: NAGVMQNPRHLVRRRGQEARLRCSPMKGHSHVYWYRQLPEEGLKFMVYLQKENIIDESGMPKERFSAEFPKEGPSILRIQQVVRGDSAAYFCASSPQSRTDTQYFGPGTRLTVL.

The chain is built from TRBV28 and TRBJ1-5; a weak D match, TRBD1 (5 bases). The germline gives CDR1 MDHEN, CDR2 SYDVKM. V lost 7 bases, J lost 0 bases, and 10 bases lay in between. The CDR3 is 14 amino acids. CDR3 loop: CASTRTPSNQPQHF. The CDR3 DNA reads as TGTGCCAGCACCCGGACACCTAGCAATCAGCCCCAGCATTTT. Full variable domain (missing parts from reference TRBV28 and TRBJ1-5): DVKVTQSSRYLVKRTGEKVFLECVQDMDHENMFWYRQDPGLGLRLIYFSYDVKMKEKGDIPEGYSVSREKKERFSLILESASTNQTSMYLCASTRTPSNQPQHFGDGTRLSIL.

The chain joins TRBV5-1 to TRBJ2-1; D unclear. The length of the CDR3 is 14 residues. V shed 1 base and J shed 7 bases, with 12 bases lying between them. Germline V gene sequence: CDR1 SGHRS, CDR2 YFSETQ. Written as DNA, the CDR3 is TGCGCCAGCAGCTTGTCAGTGACTTGGAATGAGCAGTTCTTC. Translation gives CASSLSVTWNEQFF.

In DNA form, the CDR3 reads TGCGCCAGCAGTCTATCGGGGAGGGCGAATGAGCAGTTCTTC. Its protein product is CASSLSGRANEQFF. This chain uses TRBV10-2 with TRBJ2-1, with TRBD2 matching 7 bases. CDR3 size: 14 residues. V lost 5 bases, J lost 7 bases, and 8 bases stayed unmatched. CDR1 WSHSY and CDR2 SAAADI come from the germline V gene.

This chain uses TRBV7-9 with TRBJ1-1, with D perhaps TRBD1 (5 bases). V lost 5 bases and J lost 1, with 5 bases in between. The germline V gene has CDR1 SEHNR and CDR2 FQNEAQ (reference sequence). This CDR3 is built from 12 residues. The CDR3 sequence: CASSGQNTEAFF. CDR3 bases: TGTGCCAGCAGCGGACAGAACACTGAAGCTTTCTTT.

The chain has TRBV29-1 and TRBJ2-7; 10 bases map to TRBD2. The CDR3 is made up of 13 amino acids. The germline V gene has CDR1 SQVTM and CDR2 ANQGSEA. The J segment lost 4 bases and the V segment lost 6 bases, leaving 6 bases of the junction unmatched. The CDR3 spells CSVAGTSAYEQYF. In DNA, the CDR3 is TGCAGCGTCGCGGGGACTAGCGCTTACGAGCAGTACTTC.

This clone is a singleton in its sample. The V gene is TRBV28, the J gene TRBJ2-7; 12 nucleotides agree with TRBD2. Germline CDR1 MDHEN, CDR2 SYDVKM. J gave up 1 base and V 3 bases, and 4 bases lay outside the gene matches. The CDR3 covers 16 residues. The CDR3 protein is CASSFSSGRASYEQYF. The CDR3 DNA reads as TGTGCCAGCAGTTTTTCTAGCGGGAGGGCGTCCTACGAGCAGTACTTC.

This clone was found once. The chain employs TRBV6-5 and TRBJ2-7; D may be TRBD1 (6 bases). In germline, CDR1 is MNHEY, CDR2 SVGAGI. V shed 5 bases and J shed 3 bases, with 14 bases lying between them. The CDR3 is made up of 14 amino acids. In DNA, the CDR3 is TGTGCCAGCAGTCCCCGGGACAACTACTACGAGCAGTACTTC. This translates into CASSPRDNYYEQYF.

V usage is TRBV6-1 and J usage is TRBJ1-2; D is perhaps TRBD1 (5 bases). Deletions cut 2 bases from V and 4 bases from J, with 8 bases between. CDR3 length: 13 amino acids. The germline V gene encodes CDR1 MNHNS and CDR2 SASEGT. CDR3 DNA sequence: TGTGCCAGCAGTGAAAGGACACCCTATGGCTACACCTTC. Residues: CASSERTPYGYTF.

This chain connects TRBV24-1 to TRBJ1-2, with D uncertain. V lost 5 bases, J lost 0 bases, and 6 bases lay in between. The CDR3 contains 13 residues. CDR1 KGHDR and CDR2 SFDVKD come from the germline V gene. CDR3 protein: CATSGGSNYGYTF. In DNA form, the CDR3 reads TGTGCCACCAGTGGAGGATCTAACTATGGCTACACCTTC.

The chain carries TRBV28 and TRBJ2-1; TRBD2 aligns across 7 bases. Germline V CDR1 and CDR2: MDHEN, SYDVKM. The CDR3 loop spans 17 amino acids. J gave up 1 base and V 8 bases, and 14 bases lay outside the gene matches. The CDR3, as DNA: TGTGCCAGCCTCAGGGAGGTGCGGGAGATTTCCTACAATGAGCAGTTCTTC. It is translated as CASLREVREISYNEQFF.

The chain employs TRBV18 and TRBJ1-6; D not resolved. Germline lookup yields CDR1 KGHSH and CDR2 LQKENI. The CDR3 is 16 residues long. V dropped 1 base and J dropped 7 bases, with 14 bases sitting between them. CDR3 in amino acids: CASSPQGKRLNSPLHF. Written as DNA, the CDR3 is TGTGCCAGCTCACCACAGGGCAAGCGGTTAAATTCACCCCTCCACTTT. Together with reference TRBV18 and TRBJ1-6, the CDR3 gives the full variable domain: NAGVMQNPRHLVRRRGQEARLRCSPMKGHSHVYWYRQLPEEGLKFMVYLQKENIIDESGMPKERFSAEFPKEGPSILRIQQVVRGDSAAYFCASSPQGKRLNSPLHFGNGTRLTVT.

The V and J genes are TRBV19 and TRBJ1-2, with TRBD1 identical over 7 bases. CDR3 length: 14 amino acids. Germline V lookup: CDR1 LNHDA, CDR2 SQIVND (reference sequence). V lost 1 base to trimming and J lost 7 bases; unmatched junction nucleotides: 6. The CDR3 reads CASSIGGTALGYTF. Written as DNA, the CDR3 is TGTGCCAGTAGTATAGGCGGGACAGCTCTTGGCTACACCTTC.

The V call is TRBV10-3, the J call TRBJ1-4, with D maybe TRBD1 (5 bases). V lost 0 bases and J 1 base, leaving 9 bases between the germline ends. The CDR3 contains 16 residues. Germline V gives CDR1 ENHRY, CDR2 SYGVKD. CDR3 residues: CAISESLGGTNEKLFF. In DNA, the CDR3 is TGTGCCATCAGTGAGTCGTTGGGGGGAACTAATGAAAAACTGTTTTTT.

This chain uses TRBV7-9 with TRBJ2-7; the D is unclear. The V end was cut by 1 base, the J end by 4 bases, with 5 bases between. The CDR3 totals 12 residues. CDR1 is SEHNR and CDR2 is FQNEAQ in the germline V gene (reference sequence). CDR3 DNA sequence: TGTGCCAGCAGCTTAGAACGGTACGAGCAGTACTTC. This translates into CASSLERYEQYF.

The CDR3 DNA reads TGTGCCAGTTCGCTCAGAGGCGGGAACACCTACGAGCAGTACTTC. Residues: CASSLRGGNTYEQYF. The chain couples TRBV27 to TRBJ2-7; TRBD2 is a possible D gene (6 bases). This CDR3 has 15 amino acids. V dropped 9 bases and J dropped 2 bases, with 20 bases sitting between them. The germline CDR1 and CDR2 sequences are MNHEY and SMNVEV (reference sequence).

This rearrangement joins TRBV27 to TRBJ1-5; D is unclear. Germline V gene lookup returns CDR1 MNHEY and CDR2 SMNVEV (reference sequence). The V gene lost 0 bases and the J gene lost 4 bases, with 7 bases spanning the gap. This CDR3 comprises 14 residues. CDR3 coding DNA: TGTGCCAGCAGTTTATCCCTAGTTAATCAGCCCCAGCATTTT. Its protein is CASSLSLVNQPQHF.

The V call is TRBV5-1, the J call TRBJ2-7; 7 positions agree with TRBD2. The junction had 5 bases not matched to a gene; V was cut back by 2 bases and J by 6 bases. The CDR3 is 13 amino acids. The germline V gene encodes CDR1 SGHRS and CDR2 YFSETQ. The CDR3 nucleotides are TGCGCCAGCAGCTTCCGGGACTACGCCGAGCAGTACTTC. It translates to CASSFRDYAEQYF.

The chain has TRBV28 and TRBJ1-2, with 7 nucleotides matching TRBD1. Germline values: CDR1 MDHEN, CDR2 SYDVKM. Trimming cost V 4 bases and J 8 bases; bases outside gene matches: 7. This CDR3 contains 13 residues. The CDR3 loop reads CASSSRQGEGYTF. The CDR3 nucleotides read TGTGCCAGCAGTTCAAGACAGGGTGAGGGCTACACCTTC.

The J gene is TRBJ1-5, the V gene TRBV19; 10 bases align to TRBD1. CDR1 is LNHDA and CDR2 is SQIVND in the germline V gene (reference sequence). This CDR3 spans 13 amino acids. The junction had 2 bases not matched to a gene; V was cut back by 8 bases and J by 4 bases. CDR3 DNA sequence: TGTGCCAGTGGGACAGGGGCTAATCAGCCCCAGCATTTT. It encodes CASGTGANQPQHF.

This chain connects TRBV7-9 to TRBJ1-4, with D unclear. Trimming pared 5 bases from V and 3 bases from J, leaving 4 bases between. The CDR3 length is 12 residues. Per germline, CDR1 SEHNR and CDR2 FQNEAQ (reference sequence). CDR3 amino acids: CASSTANEKLFF. CDR3 DNA: TGTGCCAGCAGCACGGCTAATGAAAAACTGTTTTTT.

This clone was picked up one time. V gene TRBV7-2 combines with J gene TRBJ2-7; D perhaps matches TRBD2 (6 bases). The ends were cut back, 5 bases at V and 0 bases at J, with 14 bases in the middle. The CDR3 sequence is 15 residues long. Germline CDR1 SGHTA, CDR2 FQGNSA. CDR3 residues: CASSQLGTVSYEQYF. The CDR3 bases are TGTGCCAGCAGCCAACTCGGGACTGTCTCCTACGAGCAGTACTTC. The full variable domain, with the rest looked up from reference TRBV7-2 and TRBJ2-7, is GAGVSQSPSNKVTEKGKDVELRCDPISGHTALYWYRQSLGQGLEFLIYFQGNSAPDKSGLPSDRFSAERTGGSVSTLTIQRTQQEDSAVYLCASSQLGTVSYEQYFGPGTRLTVT.

The rearrangement links TRBV5-4 to TRBJ2-7, with 9 bases matching TRBD1. CDR1 and CDR2 from the germline V gene are SGHNT and YYREEE (reference sequence). This CDR3 is built from 13 residues. Trimming cost V 6 bases and J 3 bases; bases outside gene matches: 4. The DNA of the CDR3 is TGTGCCAGCACAAAGACAGGGGGCTACGAGCAGTACTTC. Protein sequence: CASTKTGGYEQYF.

CDR3: CASSLSGYEQYF. The CDR3 DNA is TGTGCCAGCAGTTTGAGCGGCTACGAGCAGTACTTC. The rearrangement uses TRBV5-8 and TRBJ2-7; D possibly corresponds to TRBD2 (5 bases). This CDR3 is built from 12 residues. Germline lookup yields CDR1 SGHTS and CDR2 YDEGEE. The ends were cut back, 5 bases at V and 3 bases at J, with 9 bases in the middle.